This TCR beta chain was captured in a study of Ad26.COV2.S vaccination and SARS-CoV-2 variants. Turning to the study itself: The donor was enrolled in the Ad26.COV2.S arm of the COV1001 trial.

Treatment here: around 19 received Ad26.COV2.S at low or high dose, single or two shots; five or six received placebo; per-sample allocation not given. Samples analyzed were those drawn on day 63 after the first vaccine or placebo injection. Based in Boston, the donor was an adult of 18-55 years. Note on this clone: Antigen: not known. The same CDR3 arises from other DNA sequences in this sample as well.

The data were produced by immunoSEQ multiplex PCR, yet TCRdb's version contains in-frame clones alone and is incomplete. This sample has over 400,000 clones; around 91% occur once, and the top ten carry roughly 4.3%. V was clipped by 5 bases and J by 5 bases, with 6 bases between them. The CDR3 runs to 12 residues. Germline CDR1 and CDR2: MNHEY and SVGEGT. Findings and limits, study-wide: Spike-specific TCR breadth in vaccine recipients exceeded that seen in placebo recipients. From the TCR breadth and depth analyses, total T cell responses may have been underestimated.

The rearrangement uses TRBV6-2 or TRBV6-3 and TRBJ2-2; D is unresolved. This receptor was obtained from a person aged 18-65 years who received the Ad26.COV2.S COVID-19 vaccine or a placebo. This material consisted of peripheral blood, taken in a trial of Ad26.COV2.S vaccine versus placebo. The CDR3 region has the DNA TGTGCCAGCAGTAGAGGTACCGGGGAGCTGTTTTTT. Its translation is CASSRGTGELFF.